A selection of T cell receptor beta chains follows, all from one sample in a study of blood T cell repertoires in COVID-19. Profiled with immunoSEQ multiplex PCR; TCRdb holds only in-frame clones, not every one. Among more than 250,000 clones listed, 80% to 90% were seen once. Material: peripheral blood. All receptors derive from a man between 45 and 60 years old with active or convalescent COVID-19. CDR3s include the opening cysteine and the closing phenylalanine or tryptophan. The D gene is left open where the match is weak. Some rows have no size entry. The others give once, few or many, or a class for an expanded clone.

>-|TRBJ1-1|TRBV12-3/TRBV12-4|-
CASSLTGNTEAFF
TGTGCCAGCAGTTTGACAGGGAACACTGAAGCTTTCTTT
>few|TRBJ1-3|TRBV19|-
CASREQSGNTIYF
TGTGCCAGTCGAGAACAGTCTGGAAACACCATATATTTT
>few|TRBJ1-6|TRBV10-2|-
CASSGVFERGSPLHF
TGCGCCAGCAGTGGAGTCTTCGAACGGGGTTCACCCCTCCACTTT
>-|TRBJ2-5|TRBV25-1|TRBD2
CASSRTSGVGETQYF
TGTGCCAGCAGTCGGACTAGCGGGGTTGGAGAGACCCAGTACTTC
>-|TRBJ1-5|TRBV7-8|TRBD1
CASSLLGTGASNQPQHF
TGTGCCAGCAGCTTACTCGGGACAGGCGCCAGCAATCAGCCCCAGCATTTT
>-|TRBJ1-2|TRBV28|TRBD1
CASRYRGASNYGYTF
TGTGCCAGCAGATACAGGGGGGCTTCGAACTATGGCTACACCTTC
>-|TRBJ2-2|TRBV24-1|TRBD1
CATSEPTGGRTGELFF
TGTGCCACCAGTGAGCCTACAGGGGGCCGAACCGGGGAGCTGTTTTTT
>-|TRBJ2-7|TRBV28|TRBD1
CASRTGLFYEQYF
TGTGCCAGCCGGACAGGGCTGTTCTACGAGCAGTACTTC
>-|TRBJ1-1|TRBV19|-
CASSSKLNTEAFF
TGTGCCAGTAGTTCAAAGCTGAACACTGAAGCTTTCTTT
>-|TRBJ1-1|TRBV3-1/TRBV3-2|-
CASSQVGGREAFF
TGTGCCAGCAGCCAAGTAGGTGGGCGTGAAGCTTTCTTT
>-|TRBJ1-4|TRBV6-5|-
CASSSPGSNEKLFF
TGTGCCAGCAGTTCTCCGGGGTCAAATGAAAAACTGTTTTTT
>-|TRBJ2-1|TRBV11-2|TRBD2
CASSTLSGRGHNEQFF
TGTGCCAGCAGCACCCTAAGCGGGAGGGGTCACAATGAGCAGTTCTTC
>-|TRBJ1-5|TRBV5-1|-
CASSLTGNQPQHF
TGCGCCAGCAGCTTAACAGGGAATCAGCCCCAGCATTTT
>-|TRBJ1-1|TRBV6-5|TRBD1
CASSKRQGPNTEAFF
TGTGCCAGCAGTAAAAGACAGGGACCGAACACTGAAGCTTTCTTT
>-|TRBJ1-1|TRBV7-8|-
CASSPVIGEAFF
TGTGCCAGCAGCCCCGTGATCGGTGAAGCTTTCTTT
>-|TRBJ1-5|TRBV28|-
CASSTGQQPQHF
TGTGCCAGCAGTACAGGCCAGCAGCCCCAGCATTTT
>-|TRBJ2-1|TRBV3-1/TRBV3-2|-
CASSQSWGRNGGNEQFF
TGTGCCAGCAGCCAAAGTTGGGGCCGGAACGGGGGCAATGAGCAGTTCTTC
>-|TRBJ1-3|TRBV28|-
CASTRGGAVPGNTIYF
TGTGCCAGCACCCGAGGGGGGGCAGTCCCTGGAAACACCATATATTTT
>-|TRBJ1-2|TRBV18|-
CASSPGSYYGYTF
TGTGCCAGCTCACCCGGGAGCTACTATGGCTACACCTTC
>-|TRBJ2-2|TRBV18|-
CASSPRQGTGGELFF
TGTGCCAGCTCACCCCGGCAGGGAACGGGCGGGGAGCTGTTTTTT
>few|TRBJ1-2|TRBV28|TRBD1
CASSSTGNYGYTF
TGTGCCAGCAGTTCGACAGGGAACTATGGCTACACCTTC
>-|TRBJ2-7|TRBV6-2/TRBV6-3|TRBD2
CASSRMPGGYEQYF
TGTGCCAGCAGTCGAATGCCGGGGGGCTACGAGCAGTACTTC
>-|TRBJ1-2|TRBV19|TRBD1
CASRGQGANYGYTF
TGTGCCAGTCGGGGACAGGGGGCGAACTATGGCTACACCTTC
>-|TRBJ2-1|TRBV24-1|TRBD2
CATSDQAGGPNNEQFF
TGTGCCACCAGTGATCAAGCGGGGGGCCCCAACAATGAGCAGTTCTTC
>-|TRBJ2-5|TRBV28|-
CASSLRGTGRAETQYF
TGTGCCAGCAGTTTGAGAGGTACAGGGAGGGCGGAGACCCAGTACTTC
>-|TRBJ1-3|TRBV6-2/TRBV6-3|-
CASSYSRASGNTIYF
TGTGCCAGCAGTTACTCGAGAGCCTCTGGAAACACCATATATTTT
>-|TRBJ1-5|TRBV30|-
CAWSVHRTDSPSNQPQHF
TGTGCCTGGAGTGTACACAGGACAGACAGTCCTAGCAATCAGCCCCAGCATTTT
>-|TRBJ2-3|TRBV5-1|TRBD1
CASSFTGASTDTQYF
TGCGCCAGCAGCTTTACAGGGGCGAGCACAGATACGCAGTATTTT
>-|TRBJ2-7|TRBV9|TRBD2
CASSPTSGRSYEQYF
TGTGCCAGCAGCCCGACTAGCGGGAGGTCCTACGAGCAGTACTTC
>-|TRBJ2-7|TRBV4-3|TRBD1
CASSRNPLGQALDEQYF
TGCGCCAGCAGCCGCAACCCCCTAGGACAGGCATTGGACGAGCAGTACTTC
>-|TRBJ2-1|TRBV30|-
CAWSGVRGLEQFF
TGTGCCTGGAGTGGAGTCCGTGGACTGGAGCAGTTCTTC
>-|TRBJ1-2|TRBV19|-
CASSIAGTNYGYTF
TGTGCCAGTAGTATTGCGGGCACGAACTATGGCTACACCTTC
>-|TRBJ2-7|TRBV2|-
CASSDGGTNYEQYF
TGTGCCAGCAGTGACGGCGGAACCAACTACGAGCAGTACTTC
>-|TRBJ1-6|TRBV6-5|TRBD1
CASKAGGSPLHF
TGTGCCAGCAAGGCAGGGGGTTCACCCCTCCACTTT
>few|TRBJ2-3|TRBV6-1|TRBD1
CASSDATGNTQYF
TGTGCCAGCAGTGACGCGACAGGGAATACGCAGTATTTT
>-|TRBJ2-7|TRBV2|TRBD2
CASSAGTSRSSYEQYF
TGTGCCAGCAGCGCCGGGACTAGCCGAAGCTCCTACGAGCAGTACTTC
>-|TRBJ2-2|TRBV27|TRBD2
CASSSDRLAGGTGELFF
TGTGCCAGCAGCTCTGATAGACTAGCGGGAGGCACCGGGGAGCTGTTTTTT
>-|TRBJ1-6|TRBV6-4|-
CQGTSPLHF
TGTCAGGGAACTTCACCCCTCCACTTT
>-|TRBJ1-5|TRBV5-6|TRBD1
CASSRGTGFQPQHF
TGTGCCAGCAGCCGAGGGACAGGCTTTCAGCCCCAGCATTTT
>few|TRBJ2-7|TRBV7-3|TRBD2
CASSPGGAMKQYF
TGTGCCAGCAGCCCCGGGGGGGCGATGAAACAGTACTTC
>-|TRBJ1-4|TRBV28|TRBD1
CASRLRTGSTTNEKLFF
TGTGCCAGCAGGCTTAGGACAGGGAGTACGACTAATGAAAAACTGTTTTTT